A single sample gave rise to the 30 T cell receptor beta chains below, sequenced in a study of cytomegalovirus exposure and HLA in healthy donors. Primers: 60 Vbeta forward and 13 Jbeta reverse. TCRdb keeps only in-frame clones here, not all; method: immunoSEQ multiplex PCR. In total, the table holds roughly 65,000 clones. The sequenced sample was PBMCs. Receptor source: a boy aged 5-17 years in good health and CMV-seronegative.

This chain's CDR3 is CASRRTGDGAFF. CDR3 coding DNA: TGTGCCAGCAGGCGGACAGGGGATGGAGCTTTCTTT. V gene TRBV6-5 combines with J gene TRBJ1-1, with 9 bases aligning to TRBD1. This CDR3 comprises 12 residues. V dropped 6 bases and J dropped 10; count of bases not matched to a gene: 6. CDR1 is MNHEY, CDR2 SVGAGI, per germline.

V and J are TRBV6-5 and TRBJ2-4; the match to TRBD1 covers 7 bases. Per germline, CDR1 MNHEY and CDR2 SVGAGI. The CDR3 has 15 residues. After removal of 5 bases from V and 1 base from J, the junction contained 5 bases not matched to a gene. DNA for the CDR3: TGTGCCAGCAGTCAACAGGGGATTGCCAAAAACATTCAGTACTTC. Residues: CASSQQGIAKNIQYF.

The CDR3 sequence: CASSLGTSGYYEQYF. DNA of the CDR3: TGTGCCAGCAGTTTAGGGACTAGCGGATACTACGAGCAGTACTTC. The chain uses TRBV27 and TRBJ2-7; TRBD2 matches 11 bases. CDR1 and CDR2 (germline): MNHEY, SMNVEV (reference sequence). The CDR3 covers 15 residues. The trim removed 2 bases at V and 3 bases at J, leaving 3 bases unmatched.

This sequence joins TRBV7-2 and TRBJ2-4; TRBD1 matches 8 bases. This CDR3 is built from 14 residues. Germline CDR1 is SGHTA and CDR2 is FQGNSA. J was trimmed by 9 bases and V by 4 bases; bases with no gene match: 8. The CDR3 DNA follows: TGTGCCAGCAGCTCCCAGGGGGCGCTGGGCATTCAGTACTTC. It codes for CASSSQGALGIQYF.

This chain joins TRBV19 and TRBJ1-5, with D perhaps TRBD1 (5 bases). Germline V gives CDR1 LNHDA, CDR2 SQIVND (reference sequence). The CDR3 totals 15 residues. Trimming shortened V by 2 bases and J by 7 bases, and 15 bases separated the two germline ends. The CDR3 DNA sequence: TGTGCCAGTAGTATATTGGGTGGGGGGGAGCAGCCCCAGCATTTT. Its protein product is CASSILGGGEQPQHF. The variable domain in full, with the rest retrieved from reference TRBV19 and TRBJ1-5, is DGGITQSPKYLFRKEGQNVTLSCEQNLNHDAMYWYRQDPGQGLRLIYYSQIVNDFQKGDIAEGYSVSREKKESFPLTVTSAQKNPTAFYLCASSILGGGEQPQHFGDGTRLSIL.

V usage is TRBV27 and J usage is TRBJ1-5, with D possibly matching TRBD1 (6 bases). Trimming took off 4 bases at V and 0 bases at J, with 16 bases between the two ends. The CDR3 runs 17 residues. Germline V gene sequence: CDR1 MNHEY, CDR2 SMNVEV (reference sequence). The CDR3 is CASSSSQWGHSNQPQHF. The DNA for the CDR3 is TGTGCCAGCAGTTCATCCCAGTGGGGGCATAGCAATCAGCCCCAGCATTTT.

In nucleotides, the CDR3 is TGTGCCAGCAGTGAAGACTGGGACAAGCAGTTCTTC. Encoded protein: CASSEDWDKQFF. V gene TRBV2 combines with J gene TRBJ2-1, with D possibly TRBD1 on 6 matching bases. There are 12 residues in the CDR3. Looked up from germline, CDR1 is SNHLY and CDR2 is FYNNEI. V was clipped by 1 base and J by 11 bases, with 9 bases between them.

J is TRBJ1-3 and V is TRBV6-5; the match to TRBD1 covers 7 bases. From germline, CDR1 is MNHEY and CDR2 SVGAGI. The CDR3 sequence is 15 residues long. J was trimmed by 0 bases and V by 9 bases; bases with no gene match: 8. DNA of the CDR3: TGTGCCAGTAGAGGGGGCTACGACTCTGGAAACACCATATATTTT. Its protein is CASRGGYDSGNTIYF.

The chain's CDR3 is CASSPKTGESSGNTIYF. The CDR3 DNA reads as TGTGCCAGCTCACCTAAGACAGGGGAGTCTTCTGGAAACACCATATATTTT. V usage is TRBV18 and J usage is TRBJ1-3; 8 bases agree with TRBD1. V gave up 3 bases and J gave up 1 base; unmatched junction bases: 8. This CDR3 has 17 residues. CDR1 KGHSH and CDR2 LQKENI come from the germline V gene.

The rearrangement uses TRBV5-4 and TRBJ1-1, with D possibly matching TRBD1 (6 bases). With 2 bases removed from V and 2 bases from J, the gap between germline ends came to 13 bases. The CDR3 runs 15 residues. Germline-derived CDR1 and CDR2 are SGHNT and YYREEE (reference sequence). CDR3 DNA: TGTGCCAGCAGCTTTCTGGACAGATTAAACACTGAAGCTTTCTTT. This translates into CASSFLDRLNTEAFF. Drawing the rest from reference TRBV5-4 and TRBJ1-1, the complete variable domain is ETGVTQSPTHLIKTRGQQVTLRCSSQSGHNTVSWYQQALGQGPQFIFQYYREEENGRGNFPPRFSGLQFPNYSSELNVNALELDDSALYLCASSFLDRLNTEAFFGQGTRLTVV.

The chain links TRBV6-5 to TRBJ2-7; 8 bases fit TRBD1. CDR3 length: 14 residues. With 5 bases clipped from V and 6 bases from J, the junction kept 9 bases outside the gene matches. Germline V CDR1 and CDR2: MNHEY, SVGAGI. In nucleotides, the CDR3 is TGTGCCAGCAGTGACCAGGGGGCGCGGGGCGAGCAGTACTTC. This translates into CASSDQGARGEQYF.

V usage is TRBV7-9 and J usage is TRBJ1-1; TRBD1 agrees at 11 bases. The germline V gene encodes CDR1 SEHNR and CDR2 FQNEAQ (reference sequence). The CDR3 contains 15 residues. Trimming at V came to 5 bases and at J to 4 bases, leaving 6 bases not matched to a gene. CDR3 nucleotide sequence: TGTGCCAGCAGCACCGGGACAGGGGGGGGCACTGAAGCTTTCTTT. It is translated as CASSTGTGGGTEAFF.

The chain employs TRBV9 and TRBJ1-1, with D possibly matching TRBD1 (6 bases). V was clipped by 4 bases and J by 1 base, with 14 bases between them. Per the germline V gene, CDR1 is SGDLS and CDR2 is YYNGEE. This CDR3 is 15 amino acids long. CDR3 sequence: CASSPGTLGNTEAFF. DNA of the CDR3: TGTGCCAGCAGCCCTGGGACATTGGGGAACACTGAAGCTTTCTTT.

The chain has TRBV29-1 and TRBJ2-5; 8 bases map to TRBD1. Unmatched junction bases numbered 6, after V lost 7 bases and J lost 5 bases. Germline loops: CDR1 SQVTM, CDR2 ANQGSEA. The CDR3 is 12 amino acids. As DNA, the CDR3 is TGCAGCGCAGAACGGACAGGGGAGACCCAGTACTTC. Translated: CSAERTGETQYF.

This sequence joins TRBV10-1 and TRBJ1-1; no clear D gene. Between the trimmed V and J ends, which lost 6 bases and 4 bases, there was a span of 15 bases. The CDR3 consists of 14 residues. Per the germline V gene, CDR1 is WNHNN and CDR2 is SYGVQD (reference sequence). CDR3 DNA sequence: TGCGCCAGCAGCGCCGGGCGGAGGTCCACTGAAGCTTTCTTT. Its protein is CASSAGRRSTEAFF.

This chain's CDR3 is CASSQDYPWTGGATDTQYF. The CDR3 coding sequence is TGTGCCAGCAGCCAAGATTACCCCTGGACAGGGGGCGCGACAGATACGCAGTATTTT. This rearrangement joins TRBV14 to TRBJ2-3; TRBD1 matches 11 bases. Germline V lookup: CDR1 SGHDN, CDR2 FVKESK. The CDR3 totals 19 residues. Trimming removed 0 bases from V and 3 bases from J; junction bases left unmatched: 11.

The V gene is TRBV29-1, the J gene TRBJ2-7, with 8 bases that match TRBD1. The germline V gene has CDR1 SQVTM and CDR2 ANQGSEA. J gave up 4 bases and V 6 bases, and 11 bases lay outside the gene matches. This CDR3 comprises 14 residues. This CDR3 reads CSVARQGRKYEQYF. For the CDR3, the DNA is TGCAGCGTAGCCCGACAGGGGAGGAAATACGAGCAGTACTTC.

V gene TRBV27 combines with J gene TRBJ2-3; 8 bases map to TRBD1. CDR1 is MNHEY, CDR2 SMNVEV, per germline (reference sequence). The CDR3 contains 16 residues. V was clipped by 7 bases and J by 3 bases; unmatched bases: 12. CDR3 sequence (DNA): TGTGCCAGCACCAATGACAGGGGTGGTCAGACAGATACGCAGTATTTT. Its protein product is CASTNDRGGQTDTQYF.

This rearrangement joins TRBV7-2 to TRBJ1-5; 9 bases line up with TRBD1. The germline CDR1 and CDR2 sequences are SGHTA and FQGNSA. The junction had 3 bases not matched to a gene; V was cut back by 2 bases and J by 4 bases. This CDR3 region has 15 residues. The CDR3 is CASSLNGQGNQPQHF. Written as DNA, the CDR3 is TGTGCCAGCAGCTTAAATGGACAGGGGAATCAGCCCCAGCATTTT.

Worth noting for this clone: The junction shows a germline mismatch at one end, possibly a read error. V and J are TRBV4-2 and TRBJ1-2; D gene uncertain. CDR1 and CDR2 (germline): LGHNA, YNFKEQ. CDR3 size: 12 residues. The CDR3 DNA sequence: TGTGCCAGCAGCCAAGATAGGTTGCAGGTCCGGTTC. Translating it yields CASSQDRLQVRF.

The gene calls are TRBV5-4 and TRBJ2-5, with TRBD1 matching over 8 bases. V trimming: 6 bases; J trimming: 4 bases; junction bases outside the gene matches: 8. CDR1 and CDR2 (germline): SGHNT, YYREEE (reference sequence). The CDR3 extends over 14 amino acids. CDR3 nucleotide sequence: TGTGCCAGCAACCCTCCCGGACAGGGAGAGACCCAGTACTTC. As protein: CASNPPGQGETQYF.

The V call is TRBV19, the J call TRBJ1-2, with D tentatively TRBD1 (6 bases). CDR1 is LNHDA, CDR2 SQIVND, per germline (reference sequence). The V and J ends lost 7 bases and 3 bases respectively, with 21 bases between them. The CDR3 covers 16 residues. The CDR3, as DNA: TGTGCCAGTAACCCAGAGGGCAGGGGAAGGCACTATGGCTACACCTTC. Amino acid sequence: CASNPEGRGRHYGYTF.

The CDR3 bases are TGTGCCAGCAGCCCATGGACAGGGAGAGACTATGGCTACACCTTC. This sequence encodes CASSPWTGRDYGYTF. The V gene is TRBV5-6, the J gene TRBJ1-2; 8 nucleotides line up with TRBD1. The CDR3 is 15 amino acids. Per germline, CDR1 SGHDT and CDR2 YYEEEE. Trimming cost V 4 bases and J 3 bases; bases outside gene matches: 8.

The CDR3, as DNA: TGTGCCAGCAGCCGAGAGGACAGGGCGAGCAATCAGCCCCAGCATTTT. It codes for CASSREDRASNQPQHF. This chain links TRBV4-2 with TRBJ1-5; 8 nucleotides align to TRBD1. The ends lost 4 bases at V and 1 base at J; junction bases unmatched: 6. The CDR3 is made up of 16 amino acids. Germline CDR1 reads LGHNA; CDR2 reads YNFKEQ.

This chain links TRBV29-1 with TRBJ2-2; the match to TRBD1 covers 9 bases. The CDR3 runs to 14 residues. Germline V gives CDR1 SQVTM, CDR2 ANQGSEA. V was pared by 8 bases and J by 1 base, with 5 bases of the junction left unmatched. This CDR3 is CSIDRGVNTGELFF. For the CDR3, the DNA is TGCAGCATCGACAGGGGGGTGAACACCGGGGAGCTGTTTTTT.

This sequence joins TRBV4-2 and TRBJ2-2; D is uncertain. This CDR3 has 16 amino acids. Per germline, CDR1 LGHNA and CDR2 YNFKEQ. V dropped 1 base and J dropped 1 base, with 10 bases sitting between them. CDR3 loop: CASSQAAALNTGELFF. CDR3 bases: TGTGCCAGCAGCCAAGCGGCAGCGTTGAACACCGGGGAGCTGTTTTTT.

The V and J genes are TRBV7-8 and TRBJ2-5; 9 bases fit TRBD1. The germline V gene has CDR1 SGHVS and CDR2 FQNEAQ. The junction had 7 bases not matched to a gene; V was cut back by 4 bases and J by 4 bases. This CDR3 contains 15 residues. The CDR3 sequence: CASSYGTGSRETQYF. The CDR3 nucleotides read TGTGCCAGCAGCTACGGGACAGGGTCGAGAGAGACCCAGTACTTC.

The CDR3 nucleotides read TGTGCCAGCAGCGCCGGGACTAGCGGGAGTACAGATACGCAGTATTTT. Encoded protein: CASSAGTSGSTDTQYF. The V call is TRBV5-4, the J call TRBJ2-3, with 14 nucleotides matching TRBD2. The junction had 4 bases not matched to a gene; V was cut back by 4 bases and J by 3 bases. CDR1 SGHNT and CDR2 YYREEE come from the germline V gene (reference sequence). This CDR3 has 16 residues.

The rearrangement links TRBV30 to TRBJ1-1, with TRBD1 identical over 7 bases. Per the germline V gene, CDR1 is GTSNPN and CDR2 is SVGIG (reference sequence). The CDR3 has 15 amino acids. V lost 5 bases and J lost 2; bases outside the gene matches: 11. In DNA form, the CDR3 reads TGTGCCTGGGAAAGAACCGGGACAGCAAACACTGAAGCTTTCTTT. Protein: CAWERTGTANTEAFF.

The genes are TRBV5-6 and TRBJ1-1, with D tentatively TRBD1 (6 bases). Germline-derived CDR1 and CDR2 are SGHDT and YYEEEE. V was pared by 5 bases and J by 4 bases, with 9 bases between. The CDR3 contains 12 residues. The CDR3, as DNA: TGTGCCAGCAGTCGGGGGGCCACTGAAGCTTTCTTT. This gives the protein CASSRGATEAFF.